These 22 T cell receptor beta chains were sequenced from one sample in a study of T cells in Graves' hyperthyroidism and ophthalmopathy. Authors of the study amplified TCR beta CDR3 regions from RNA transcripts. First-round RT-PCR targeting the TCR CDR3 was performed with the HTBI primer set. TCRdb reanalysed the multiplex PCR reads using MiXCR and keeps one entry per CDR3 protein. The data hold about 300,000 distinct CDR3 sequences, with around 25% observed a single time. Sequencing input: blood. The receptors were gathered from a man aged 35-49 years with Graves' hyperthyroidism that later progressed to Graves' ophthalmopathy.

This clonotype has at least ten counts. The chain is built from TRBV10-1 and TRBJ2-7, with D possibly being TRBD2 (6 bases). The CDR3 spans 14 residues. The germline V gene has CDR1 WNHNN and CDR2 SYGVQD (reference sequence). The germline V and J ends were trimmed by 6 bases and 0 bases, with 12 bases remaining between them. The CDR3 region is CASRRQTSSYEQYF. CDR3 in DNA: TGCGCCAGCAGACGTCAGACTAGCTCCTACGAGCAGTACTTC.

This chain links TRBV7-3 with TRBJ2-5; 9 positions agree with TRBD2. The V segment lost 3 bases and the J segment 5 bases; nucleotides outside the gene matches: 7. This CDR3 contains 15 residues. Looked up from germline, CDR1 is SGHTA and CDR2 is FQGTGA. CDR3 sequence (DNA): TGTGCCAGCAGCTTCTTAGCGGGAGAGTTGGAGACCCAGTACTTC. Amino acid sequence: CASSFLAGELETQYF.

CDR3 in DNA: TGTGCCAGCAGCTTAGGGGTCTCGAGGGACACTGAAGCTTTCTTT. Its protein product is CASSLGVSRDTEAFF. This chain links TRBV7-9 with TRBJ1-1, with unresolved D. The CDR3 extends over 15 amino acids. Germline V gene lookup returns CDR1 SEHNR and CDR2 FQNEAQ (reference sequence). The V end was cut by 1 base, the J end by 3 bases, with 12 bases between.

The table lists this clonotype with many counts. The rearrangement joins TRBV6-2 or TRBV6-3 to TRBJ2-5; no reliable D call. V lost 0 bases to trimming and J lost 0 bases, with 8 bases between them. Germline loops: CDR1 MNHEY, CDR2 SVGEGT. The CDR3 extends over 15 amino acids. CDR3 sequence: CASSYSDDNQETQYF. The CDR3 DNA is TGTGCCAGCAGTTACTCAGACGACAACCAAGAGACCCAGTACTTC.

This clonotype was seen ten or more times. V and J are TRBV27 and TRBJ2-2; D unresolved. The germline V and J ends were trimmed by 5 bases and 3 bases, with 16 bases remaining between them. This CDR3 is built from 16 residues. Germline V gene sequence: CDR1 MNHEY, CDR2 SMNVEV (reference sequence). Here the CDR3 reads CASSLSGKWYTGELFF. The CDR3 DNA reads TGTGCCAGCAGTCTCTCTGGGAAATGGTACACCGGGGAGCTGTTTTTT.

This clonotype was detected ten times or more. The chain is built from TRBV11-1 and TRBJ2-5, with a possible D match to TRBD2 (6 bases). Trimming took 5 bases from V and 7 from J, leaving 20 bases between them. From germline, CDR1 is SGHAT and CDR2 FQDESV (reference sequence). This CDR3 region has 15 residues. The CDR3 nucleotides read TGTGCCAGCAGCCTACGGTCCGGGAGTTATAGGACCCAGTACTTC. This gives the protein CASSLRSGSYRTQYF. Full variable domain (missing parts from reference TRBV11-1 and TRBJ2-5): EAEVAQSPRYKITEKSQAVAFWCDPISGHATLYWYRQILGQGPELLVQFQDESVVDDSQLPKDRFSAERLKGVDSTLKIQPAELGDSAMYLCASSLRSGSYRTQYFGPGTRLLVL.

This clonotype has a single count. In DNA, the CDR3 is TGTGCCAGCAGTTTATCCCCGGGGCGGGGAGAGACCCAGTACTTC. Protein product: CASSLSPGRGETQYF. The rearrangement links TRBV27 to TRBJ2-5; D might be TRBD2 (6 bases). Germline CDR1 and CDR2: MNHEY and SMNVEV (reference sequence). This CDR3 has 15 residues. Deletions cut 0 bases from V and 4 bases from J, with 12 bases between.

This chain links TRBV28 with TRBJ1-1; 8 nucleotides line up with TRBD1. This CDR3 is built from 16 residues. V lost 4 bases and J lost 4; bases outside the gene matches: 11. Germline V gene sequence: CDR1 MDHEN, CDR2 SYDVKM. The CDR3 nucleotides read TGTGCCAGCAGTTACTACAGGGGGAGGATGATCACTGAAGCTTTCTTT. It encodes CASSYYRGRMITEAFF.

The table lists this clonotype with a count of one. The rearrangement links TRBV30 to TRBJ2-2; a possible D gene is TRBD1 (5 bases). This CDR3 has 15 amino acids. Looked up from germline, CDR1 is GTSNPN and CDR2 is SVGIG (reference sequence). The V end lost 0 bases, the J end lost 0 bases, and 8 bases lay between the germline ends. CDR3 bases: TGTGCCTGGAGTGTAGGACACCCGAACACCGGGGAGCTGTTTTTT. This gives the protein CAWSVGHPNTGELFF.

In regard to this clonotype: At one boundary the junction diverges from the germline segment, which might be a read error. This sequence joins TRBV20-1 and TRBJ2-2, with D possibly TRBD2 on 5 matching bases. There are 14 residues in the CDR3. CDR1 DFQATT and CDR2 SNEGSKA come from the germline V gene (reference sequence). The CDR3 spells CSARDRAQTGELFF. In nucleotides, the CDR3 is TGCAGTGCTAGAGATAGGGCGCAGACCGGGGAACTGTTTTTT.

The chain joins TRBV10-1 to TRBJ1-5; no clear D gene. Per the germline V gene, CDR1 is WNHNN and CDR2 is SYGVQD (reference sequence). The CDR3 runs 13 residues. V lost 6 bases and J 0 bases, leaving 6 bases between the germline ends. This CDR3 reads CASSENSNQPQHF. CDR3 sequence (DNA): TGCGCCAGCAGCGAGAATAGCAATCAGCCCCAGCATTTT.

This clonotype showed up many times. The genes are TRBV5-1 and TRBJ2-7, with TRBD2 identical over 9 bases. The V segment lost 4 bases and the J segment 5 bases; nucleotides outside the gene matches: 7. In germline, CDR1 is SGHRS, CDR2 YFSETQ. There are 14 residues in the CDR3. The CDR3 nucleotides read TGCGCCAGCAGCCCGCTAGCGGGGCTGGACGAGCAGTACTTC. Residues: CASSPLAGLDEQYF.

This clonotype was seen ten or more times. The J gene is TRBJ1-2, the V gene TRBV20-1; 7 bases line up with TRBD1. Trimming at V came to 0 bases and at J to 8 bases, leaving 9 bases not matched to a gene. The germline CDR1 and CDR2 sequences are DFQATT and SNEGSKA (reference sequence). The CDR3 totals 14 residues. The DNA of the CDR3 is TGCAGTGCTAGAGATCGTGAGGGGGCGGGAGGCTACACCTTC. It translates to CSARDREGAGGYTF.

V usage is TRBV5-5 and J usage is TRBJ2-2, with D perhaps matching TRBD2 (5 bases). The germline V gene encodes CDR1 SGHKS and CDR2 YYEKEE (reference sequence). Between the trimmed V and J ends, which lost 0 bases and 4 bases, there was a span of 10 bases. CDR3 length equals 15 residues. This CDR3 reads CASSLVLAFTGELFF. DNA of the CDR3: TGTGCCAGCAGCTTGGTTCTAGCCTTCACCGGGGAGCTGTTTTTT.

This clonotype turned up a few times. J is TRBJ2-7 and V is TRBV3-1, with TRBD1 identical over 10 bases. Trimming took 2 bases from V and 1 from J; bases not matched to a gene: 2. The germline V gene has CDR1 LGHDT and CDR2 YNNKEL (reference sequence). The CDR3 has 15 amino acids. The CDR3 protein is CASSQPGQGSYEQYF. The DNA of the CDR3 is TGTGCCAGCAGCCAACCGGGACAGGGGTCCTACGAGCAGTACTTC.

J is TRBJ1-2 and V is TRBV28; D gene ambiguous. Germline values: CDR1 MDHEN, CDR2 SYDVKM. Trimming removed 7 bases at V and 3 bases at J, with 15 bases between. This CDR3 region has 14 residues. CDR3 in amino acids: CASTRGGLDYGYTF. CDR3 sequence (DNA): TGTGCCAGCACCCGAGGAGGGTTGGACTATGGCTACACCTTC.

This clonotype came up many times. The V call is TRBV30, the J call TRBJ2-7; D gene ambiguous. Germline-derived CDR1 and CDR2 are GTSNPN and SVGIG (reference sequence). CDR3 size: 11 residues. V was shortened by 4 bases and J by 6 bases, with 10 bases between the two germline ends. CDR3 DNA sequence: TGTGCCTGGACGTCAAGGGTCGAGCAGTACTTC. As protein: CAWTSRVEQYF. The complete variable domain, with remaining parts taken from reference TRBV30 and TRBJ2-7, reads SQTIHQWPATLVQPVGSPLSLECTVEGTSNPNLYWYRQAAGRGLQLLFYSVGIGQISSEVPQNLSASRPQDRQFILSSKKLLLSDSGFYLCAWTSRVEQYFGPGTRLTVT.

This clonotype was recorded many times. The rearrangement joins TRBV6-5 to TRBJ1-1; D is unresolved. The CDR3 is 13 amino acids. The germline gives CDR1 MNHEY, CDR2 SVGAGI. The V and J ends lost 6 bases and 2 bases respectively, with 10 bases between them. Here the CDR3 DNA reads TGTGCCAGCAGCCGAAAAGCTAACACTGAAGCTTTCTTT. It encodes CASSRKANTEAFF.

This clonotype was seen at least ten times. V usage is TRBV6-1 and J usage is TRBJ1-1; weak D call: TRBD1 (5 bases). This CDR3 region has 14 residues. The V gene's germline CDR1 is MNHNS and CDR2 SASEGT. V lost 4 bases and J 0 bases, leaving 9 bases between the germline ends. The CDR3 nucleotides read TGTGCCAGCAGTGGCCCAGGGATGAACACTGAAGCTTTCTTT. Translation gives CASSGPGMNTEAFF.

Ten or more counts support this clonotype. The rearrangement joins TRBV20-1 to TRBJ1-5; the D is unclear. The CDR3 totals 15 residues. Germline CDR1 is DFQATT and CDR2 is SNEGSKA (reference sequence). The germline V and J ends were trimmed by 1 base and 3 bases, with 13 bases remaining between them. The CDR3 sequence is CSARVELGPNQPQHF. The CDR3 DNA reads TGCAGTGCTAGAGTCGAGCTTGGTCCCAATCAGCCCCAGCATTTT.

This clonotype showed up many times. V usage is TRBV7-2 and J usage is TRBJ2-7, with a possible D match to TRBD1 (5 bases). Trimming removed 5 bases at V and 5 bases at J, with 7 bases between. The V gene's germline CDR1 is SGHTA and CDR2 FQGNSA. The CDR3 has 11 amino acids. The CDR3 loop reads CASSARDEQYF. The CDR3 DNA reads as TGTGCCAGCAGCGCCAGGGACGAGCAGTACTTC. Filled out from reference TRBV7-2 and TRBJ2-7, the complete variable domain reads GAGVSQSPSNKVTEKGKDVELRCDPISGHTALYWYRQSLGQGLEFLIYFQGNSAPDKSGLPSDRFSAERTGGSVSTLTIQRTQQEDSAVYLCASSARDEQYFGPGTRLTVT.

This clonotype was observed at least ten times. The CDR3 spells CASSHDSGPNQPQHF. As DNA, the CDR3 is TGCGCCAGCAGCCATGACAGTGGCCCCAATCAGCCCCAGCATTTT. The chain has TRBV5-1 and TRBJ1-5, with D perhaps matching TRBD1 (5 bases). This CDR3 is built from 15 residues. Germline lookup yields CDR1 SGHRS and CDR2 YFSETQ. Trimming cost V 4 bases and J 3 bases, with 14 bases left between them.